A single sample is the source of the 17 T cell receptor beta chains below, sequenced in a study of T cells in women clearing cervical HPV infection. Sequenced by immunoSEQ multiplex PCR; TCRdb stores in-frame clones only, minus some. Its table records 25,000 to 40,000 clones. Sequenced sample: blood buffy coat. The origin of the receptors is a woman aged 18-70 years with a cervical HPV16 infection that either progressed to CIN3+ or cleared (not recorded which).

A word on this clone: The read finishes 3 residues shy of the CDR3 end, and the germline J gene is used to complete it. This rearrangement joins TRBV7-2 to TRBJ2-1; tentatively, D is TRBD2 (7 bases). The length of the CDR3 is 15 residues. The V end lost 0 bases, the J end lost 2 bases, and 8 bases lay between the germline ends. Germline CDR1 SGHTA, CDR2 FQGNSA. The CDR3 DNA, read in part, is TGTGCCAGCAGCTTAGCGGGGGGGCCCTACAATGAG. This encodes CASSLAGGPYNE. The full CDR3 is CASSLAGGPYNEQFF.

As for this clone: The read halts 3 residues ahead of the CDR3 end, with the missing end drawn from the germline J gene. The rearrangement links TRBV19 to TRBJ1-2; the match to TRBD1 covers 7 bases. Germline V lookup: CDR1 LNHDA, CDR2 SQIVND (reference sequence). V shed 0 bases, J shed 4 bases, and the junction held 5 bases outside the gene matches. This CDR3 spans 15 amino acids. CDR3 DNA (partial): TGTGCCAGTAGTATAGAGGCGACAGGGATCTATGGC. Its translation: CASSIEATGIYG. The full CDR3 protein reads CASSIEATGIYGYTF.

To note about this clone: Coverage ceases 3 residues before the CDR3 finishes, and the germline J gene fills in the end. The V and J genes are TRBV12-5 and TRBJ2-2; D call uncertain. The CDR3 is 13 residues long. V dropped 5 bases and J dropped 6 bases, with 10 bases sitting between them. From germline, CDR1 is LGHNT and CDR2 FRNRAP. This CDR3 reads CASGGPGAGELFF. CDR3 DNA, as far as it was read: TGTGCTAGTGGTGGCCCAGGAGCCGGGGAG.

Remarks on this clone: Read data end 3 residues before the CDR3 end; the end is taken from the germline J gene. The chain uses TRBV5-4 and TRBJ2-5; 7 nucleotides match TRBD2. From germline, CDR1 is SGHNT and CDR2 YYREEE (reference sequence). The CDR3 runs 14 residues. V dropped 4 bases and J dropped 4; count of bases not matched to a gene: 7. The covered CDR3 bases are TGTGCCAGCAGCACCCTTGGGGGGGGAGAGACC. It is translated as CASSTLGGGET. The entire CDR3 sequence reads CASSTLGGGETQYF.

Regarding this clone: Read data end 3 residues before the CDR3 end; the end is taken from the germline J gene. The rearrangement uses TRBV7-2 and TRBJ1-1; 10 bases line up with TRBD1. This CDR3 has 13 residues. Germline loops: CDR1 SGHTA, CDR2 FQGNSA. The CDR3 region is CASSEPDRGRAFF. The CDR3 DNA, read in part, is TGTGCCAGCAGCGAACCCGACAGGGGGCGG.

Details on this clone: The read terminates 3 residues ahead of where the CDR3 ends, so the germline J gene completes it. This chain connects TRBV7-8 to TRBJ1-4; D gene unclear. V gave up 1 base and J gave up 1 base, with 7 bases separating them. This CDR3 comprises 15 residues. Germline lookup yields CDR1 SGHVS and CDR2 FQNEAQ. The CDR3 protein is CASSLGSVTNEKLFF. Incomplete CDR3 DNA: TGTGCCAGCAGCTTAGGATCAGTAACTAATGAAAAA.

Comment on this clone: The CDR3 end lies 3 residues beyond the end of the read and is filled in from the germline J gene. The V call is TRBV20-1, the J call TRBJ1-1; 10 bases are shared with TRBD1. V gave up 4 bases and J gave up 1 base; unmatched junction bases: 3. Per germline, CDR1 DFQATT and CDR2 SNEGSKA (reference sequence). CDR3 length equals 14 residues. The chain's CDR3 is CSATRQGANTEAFF. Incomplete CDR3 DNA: TGCAGTGCTACTCGACAGGGGGCGAACACTGAA.

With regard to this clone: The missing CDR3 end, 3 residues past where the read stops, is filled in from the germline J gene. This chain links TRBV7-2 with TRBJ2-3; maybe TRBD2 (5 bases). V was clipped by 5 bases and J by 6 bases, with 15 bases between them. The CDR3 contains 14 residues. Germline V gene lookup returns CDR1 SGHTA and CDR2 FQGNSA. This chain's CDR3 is CASSVNRGADTQYF. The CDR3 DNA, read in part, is TGTGCCAGCAGCGTGAACCGGGGAGCTGATACG.

The CDR3 bases that were read are TGTGCCAGCAGCCTTAGCGGGGGGTCCTACAATGAC. It is translated as CASSLSGGSYND. The whole CDR3 sequence is CASSLSGGSYNDYTF. The chain employs TRBV7-3 and TRBJ1-2; D possibly corresponds to TRBD1 (5 bases). The sequenced fragment ends 3 residues before the CDR3 boundary, so the rest is inferred from the germline J gene. Per the germline V gene, CDR1 is SGHTA and CDR2 is FQGTGA. The CDR3 loop spans 15 amino acids.

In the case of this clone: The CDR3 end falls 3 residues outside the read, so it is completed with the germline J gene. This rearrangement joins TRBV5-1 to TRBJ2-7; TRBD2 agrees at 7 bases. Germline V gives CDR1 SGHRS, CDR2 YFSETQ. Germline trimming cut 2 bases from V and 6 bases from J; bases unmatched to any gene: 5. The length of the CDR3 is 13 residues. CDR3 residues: CASSFSGEGEQYF. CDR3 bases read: TGCGCCAGCAGCTTTTCGGGGGAGGGCGAG.

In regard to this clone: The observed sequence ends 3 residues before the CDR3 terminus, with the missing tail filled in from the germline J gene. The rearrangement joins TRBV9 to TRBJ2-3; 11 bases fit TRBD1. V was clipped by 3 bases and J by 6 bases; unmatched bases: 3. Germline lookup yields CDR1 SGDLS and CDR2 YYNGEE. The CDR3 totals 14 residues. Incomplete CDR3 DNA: TGTGCCAGCAGCGGAGGACAGGGGGCTGATACG. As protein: CASSGGQGADT. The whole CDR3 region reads CASSGGQGADTQYF.

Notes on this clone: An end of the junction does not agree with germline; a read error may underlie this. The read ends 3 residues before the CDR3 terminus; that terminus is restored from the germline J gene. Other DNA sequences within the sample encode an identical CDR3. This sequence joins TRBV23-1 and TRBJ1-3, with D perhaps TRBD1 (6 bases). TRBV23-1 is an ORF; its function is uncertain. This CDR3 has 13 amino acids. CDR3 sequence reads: CASIQGPGNTIYF. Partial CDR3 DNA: TGCGCCAGCATACAGGGTCCAGGAAACACT.

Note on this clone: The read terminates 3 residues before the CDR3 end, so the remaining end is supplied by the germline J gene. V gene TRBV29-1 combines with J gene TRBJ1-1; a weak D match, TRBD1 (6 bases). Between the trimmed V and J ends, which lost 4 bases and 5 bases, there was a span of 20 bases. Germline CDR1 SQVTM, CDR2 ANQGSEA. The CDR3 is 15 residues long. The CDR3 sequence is CSVGLPAGVQTEAFF. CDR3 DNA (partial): TGCAGCGTTGGTCTTCCGGCAGGGGTCCAGACTGAA. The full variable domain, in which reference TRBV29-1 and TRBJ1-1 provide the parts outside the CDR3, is SAVISQKPSRDICQRGTSLTIQCQVDSQVTMMFWYRQQPGQSLTLIATANQGSEATYESGFVIDKFPISRPNLTFSTLTVSNMSPEDSSIYLCSVGLPAGVQTEAFFGQGTRLTVV.

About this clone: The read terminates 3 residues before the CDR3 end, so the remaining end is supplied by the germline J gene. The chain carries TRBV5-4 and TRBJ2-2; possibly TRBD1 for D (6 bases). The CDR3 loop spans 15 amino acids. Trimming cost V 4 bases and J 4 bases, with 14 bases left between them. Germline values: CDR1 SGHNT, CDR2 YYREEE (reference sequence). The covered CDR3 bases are TGTGCCAGCAGCACAAAACAGGGTTTCACCGGGGAG. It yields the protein CASSTKQGFTGE. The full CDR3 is CASSTKQGFTGELFF. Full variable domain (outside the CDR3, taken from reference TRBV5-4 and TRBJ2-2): ETGVTQSPTHLIKTRGQQVTLRCSSQSGHNTVSWYQQALGQGPQFIFQYYREEENGRGNFPPRFSGLQFPNYSSELNVNALELDDSALYLCASSTKQGFTGELFFGEGSRLTVL.

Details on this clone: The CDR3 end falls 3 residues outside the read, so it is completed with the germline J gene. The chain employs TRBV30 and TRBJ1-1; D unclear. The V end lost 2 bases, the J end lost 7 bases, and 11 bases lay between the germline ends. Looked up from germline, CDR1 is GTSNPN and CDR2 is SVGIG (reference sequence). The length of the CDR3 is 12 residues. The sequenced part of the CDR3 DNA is TGTGCCTGGAGTTGGTCCGGGTATGAA. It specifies CAWSWSGYE. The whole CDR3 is CAWSWSGYEAFF.

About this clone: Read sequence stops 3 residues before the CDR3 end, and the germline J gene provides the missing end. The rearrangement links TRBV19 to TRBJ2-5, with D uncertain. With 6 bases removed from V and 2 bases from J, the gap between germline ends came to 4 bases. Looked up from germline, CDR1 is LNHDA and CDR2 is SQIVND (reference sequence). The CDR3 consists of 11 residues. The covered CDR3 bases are TGTGCCAGTAGCGTACAAGAGACC. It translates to CASSVQET. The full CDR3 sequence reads CASSVQETQYF. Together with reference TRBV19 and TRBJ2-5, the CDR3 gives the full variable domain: DGGITQSPKYLFRKEGQNVTLSCEQNLNHDAMYWYRQDPGQGLRLIYYSQIVNDFQKGDIAEGYSVSREKKESFPLTVTSAQKNPTAFYLCASSVQETQYFGPGTRLLVL.

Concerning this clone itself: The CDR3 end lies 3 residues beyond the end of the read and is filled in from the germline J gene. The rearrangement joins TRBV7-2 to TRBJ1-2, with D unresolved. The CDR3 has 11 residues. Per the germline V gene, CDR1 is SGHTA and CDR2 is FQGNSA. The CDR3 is CASTSLDTYTF. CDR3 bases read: TGTGCCAGCACCTCCCTAGATACC. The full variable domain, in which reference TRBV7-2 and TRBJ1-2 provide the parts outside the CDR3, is GAGVSQSPSNKVTEKGKDVELRCDPISGHTALYWYRQSLGQGLEFLIYFQGNSAPDKSGLPSDRFSAERTGGSVSTLTIQRTQQEDSAVYLCASTSLDTYTFGSGTRLTVV.